This T cell receptor beta chain was sequenced during a study of blood T cell repertoires in COVID-19. At the level of the study: Samples representing acute and convalescent COVID-19 were sourced from the United States, Italy and Spain. PBMCs, B-cell-depleted T cells, or T cells provided the cDNA or gDNA that made up the material.

Germline loops: CDR1 KGHSH, CDR2 LQKENI. The V segment lost 2 bases and the J segment 0 bases; nucleotides outside the gene matches: 2. The CDR3 has 16 residues. Authors' methods: By means of reference gene primer amplification, nucleated cell counts were estimated. Only in-frame clones appear in the TCRdb table, and some are missing; sequencing was by immunoSEQ multiplex PCR. V and J calls and clone size come straight from that table; D and trimming were deduced from the DNA. The profile shows 170,000 or so clones, around 85% of them singletons. This clone was seen only a few times. The chain carries TRBV18 and TRBJ2-1, with 9 bases matching TRBD2. The TCR was taken from a man aged 45-65 years with active or convalescent COVID-19. The sequenced sample consisted of peripheral blood. CDR3 in amino acids: CASSPASGVSYNEQFF. In nucleotides, the CDR3 is TGTGCCAGCTCACCAGCTAGCGGGGTCTCCTACAATGAGCAGTTCTTC.